What follows are 11 T cell receptor beta chains derived from one specimen sequenced in a study of human T cells and chemical hapten exposure. TCRdb independently ran MiXCR on the RACE reads; one entry per CDR3 protein. The sample has around 40,000 distinct CDR3 sequences, approximately 12% seen once; the top ten hold over 2%. The time point was: patch test 3, about 24 weeks after DPC sensitization. Treatment here: therapeutic diphenylcyclopropenone sensitization with weekly scalp DPC. Total RNA was isolated from whole blood that had not been fractionated. The specimen comprised whole blood, sampled in connection with sensitization to the hapten diphenylcyclopropenone (DPC). The receptors here all came from a woman aged 35 to 49 with alopecia areata. Some clones in this sample may be carry-over from other donors' samples.

This clonotype came up a few times. This chain joins TRBV2 and TRBJ1-2; D is ambiguous. The V gene's germline CDR1 is SNHLY and CDR2 FYNNEI. The CDR3 covers 12 residues. Trimming removed 5 bases from V and 2 bases from J, with 6 bases in between. CDR3 sequence reads: CASSRENYGYTF. The DNA of the CDR3 is TGTGCCAGCAGTCGAGAGAACTATGGCTACACCTTC.

The chain is built from TRBV28 and TRBJ1-2; the D gene is possibly TRBD1 (6 bases). This CDR3 contains 15 residues. CDR1 and CDR2 from the germline V gene are MDHEN and SYDVKM. V was shortened by 1 base and J by 8 bases, with 17 bases between the two germline ends. This chain's CDR3 is CASSLSWGLISGYTF. For the CDR3, the DNA is TGTGCCAGCAGTTTATCTTGGGGGCTGATTAGCGGCTACACCTTC.

This clonotype occurred many times. The CDR3 bases are TGTGCCAGCAGTCCAGGGGGCGCGAGCTATAATTCACCCCTCCACTTT. Its protein is CASSPGGASYNSPLHF. The chain has TRBV28 and TRBJ1-6, with 8 bases lining up with TRBD1. Trimming took 5 bases from V and 3 from J; bases not matched to a gene: 6. CDR3 length: 16 amino acids. The germline V gene has CDR1 MDHEN and CDR2 SYDVKM.

This clonotype was seen a handful of times. The rearrangement uses TRBV23-1 and TRBJ2-5, with 8 bases lining up with TRBD1. TRBV23-1 is filed as an ORF, its function uncertain. The ends lost 2 bases at V and 6 bases at J; junction bases unmatched: 5. This CDR3 region has 14 residues. CDR3 region: CASSQPGGGKTQYF. The CDR3 bases are TGCGCCAGCAGTCAACCAGGGGGCGGGAAGACCCAGTACTTC.

This clonotype was counted ten times or more. The chain carries TRBV2 and TRBJ1-4; maybe TRBD1 (6 bases). V shed 4 bases and J shed 4 bases, with 13 bases lying between them. Germline lookup yields CDR1 SNHLY and CDR2 FYNNEI. This CDR3 comprises 15 residues. The CDR3 reads CASSGMTGLNEKLFF. The CDR3 DNA follows: TGTGCCAGCAGTGGGATGACAGGCCTTAATGAAAAACTGTTTTTT.

This clonotype was counted at least ten times. The chain couples TRBV7-9 to TRBJ2-3; 7 positions agree with TRBD2. CDR3 length equals 15 residues. Looked up from germline, CDR1 is SEHNR and CDR2 is FQNEAQ (reference sequence). Trimming removed 5 bases from V and 4 bases from J; junction bases left unmatched: 9. The CDR3, as DNA: TGTGCCAGCAGCGATAGGGCAGGGAGGGCAGATACGCAGTATTTT. It codes for CASSDRAGRADTQYF.

A few counts support this clonotype. The chain carries TRBV2 and TRBJ2-3, with TRBD2 identical over 11 bases. CDR1 and CDR2 (germline): SNHLY, FYNNEI. V shed 6 bases, J shed 6 bases, and the junction held 2 bases outside the gene matches. The CDR3 length is 13 residues. The CDR3 here is CASRLAGGDTQYF. CDR3 coding DNA: TGTGCCAGCAGGCTAGCGGGGGGTGATACGCAGTATTTT.

This clonotype has only a few counts. The rearrangement joins TRBV29-1 to TRBJ2-1, with D possibly matching TRBD1 (5 bases). CDR1 and CDR2 (germline): SQVTM, ANQGSEA. CDR3 length equals 13 residues. With 3 bases removed from V and 4 bases from J, the gap between germline ends came to 10 bases. Written as DNA, the CDR3 is TGCAGCGTTGAGGAACAGGCGTACAATGAGCAGTTCTTC. Translating gives CSVEEQAYNEQFF.

There are a few counts of this clonotype. The rearrangement uses TRBV29-1 and TRBJ2-5, with D possibly matching TRBD1 (6 bases). Germline V lookup: CDR1 SQVTM, CDR2 ANQGSEA. V was shortened by 7 bases and J by 2 bases, with 14 bases between the two germline ends. The CDR3 totals 13 residues. The CDR3: CSASWTAQETQYF. CDR3 DNA: TGCAGCGCCTCCTGGACAGCGCAAGAGACCCAGTACTTC.

This chain connects TRBV12-3 or TRBV12-4 to TRBJ2-1; 9 nucleotides agree with TRBD2. Germline trimming cut 10 bases from V and 1 base from J; bases unmatched to any gene: 8. CDR3 size: 15 residues. CDR3 coding DNA: TGTGCCACCGGGACTAGCTATACTTCCTACAATGAGCAGTTCTTC. Protein: CATGTSYTSYNEQFF.

This clonotype was seen more than once but under ten times. This chain connects TRBV4-3 to TRBJ1-2; the D is unclear. Germline loops: CDR1 LGHNA, CDR2 YSLEER. Trimming took 1 base from V and 3 from J, leaving 9 bases between them. The CDR3 is 14 residues long. CDR3 loop: CASSQGRPDYGYTF. The CDR3 nucleotides read TGCGCCAGCAGCCAAGGGAGACCGGACTATGGCTACACCTTC.